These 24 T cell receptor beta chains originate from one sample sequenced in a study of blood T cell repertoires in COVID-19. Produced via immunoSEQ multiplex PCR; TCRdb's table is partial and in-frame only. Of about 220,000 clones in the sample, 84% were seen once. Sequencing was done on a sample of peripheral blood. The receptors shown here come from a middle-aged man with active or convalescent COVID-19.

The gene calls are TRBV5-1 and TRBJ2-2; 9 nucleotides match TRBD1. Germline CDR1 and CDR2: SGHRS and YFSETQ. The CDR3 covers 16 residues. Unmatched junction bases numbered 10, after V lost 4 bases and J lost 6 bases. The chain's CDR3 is CASSPPGQGFPGELFF. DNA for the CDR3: TGCGCCAGCAGCCCCCCGGGACAGGGATTCCCCGGGGAGCTGTTTTTT.

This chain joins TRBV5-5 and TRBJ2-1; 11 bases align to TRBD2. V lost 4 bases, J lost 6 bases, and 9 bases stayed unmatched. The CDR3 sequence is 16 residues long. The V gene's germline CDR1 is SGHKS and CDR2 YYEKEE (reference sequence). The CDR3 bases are TGTGCCAGCAGCCGGGGGGGACTAGCGGATTCCAATGAGCAGTTCTTC. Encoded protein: CASSRGGLADSNEQFF.

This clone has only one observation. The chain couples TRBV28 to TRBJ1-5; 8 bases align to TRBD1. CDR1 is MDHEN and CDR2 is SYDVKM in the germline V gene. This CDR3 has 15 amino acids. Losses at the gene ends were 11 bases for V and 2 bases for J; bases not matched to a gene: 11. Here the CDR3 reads CAARSPGQGNQPQHF. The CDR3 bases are TGTGCCGCCCGGTCCCCGGGACAGGGCAATCAGCCCCAGCATTTT. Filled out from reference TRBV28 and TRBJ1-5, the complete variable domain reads DVKVTQSSRYLVKRTGEKVFLECVQDMDHENMFWYRQDPGLGLRLIYFSYDVKMKEKGDIPEGYSVSREKKERFSLILESASTNQTSMYLCAARSPGQGNQPQHFGDGTRLSIL.

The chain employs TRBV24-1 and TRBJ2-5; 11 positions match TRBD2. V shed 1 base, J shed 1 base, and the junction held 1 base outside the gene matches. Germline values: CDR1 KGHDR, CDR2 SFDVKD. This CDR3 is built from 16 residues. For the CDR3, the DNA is TGTGCCACCAGTGATTTTCTAGCGGGGGGCCAAGAGACCCAGTACTTC. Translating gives CATSDFLAGGQETQYF.

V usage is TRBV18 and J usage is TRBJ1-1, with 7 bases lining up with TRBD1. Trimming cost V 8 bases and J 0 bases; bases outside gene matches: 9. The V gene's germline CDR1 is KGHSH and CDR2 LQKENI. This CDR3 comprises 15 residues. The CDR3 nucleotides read TGTGCCAGCACGGGACAGCCTTTTTTGAACACTGAAGCTTTCTTT. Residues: CASTGQPFLNTEAFF.

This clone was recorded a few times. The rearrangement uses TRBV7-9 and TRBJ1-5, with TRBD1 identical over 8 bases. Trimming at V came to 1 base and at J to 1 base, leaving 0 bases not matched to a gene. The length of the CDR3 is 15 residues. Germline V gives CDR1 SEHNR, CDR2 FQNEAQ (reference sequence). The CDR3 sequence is CASSLDRGSNQPQHF. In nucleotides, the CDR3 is TGTGCCAGCAGCTTAGACAGGGGGAGCAATCAGCCCCAGCATTTT.

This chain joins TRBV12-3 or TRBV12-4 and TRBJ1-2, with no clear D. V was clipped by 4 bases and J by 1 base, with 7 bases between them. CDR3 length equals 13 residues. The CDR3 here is CASSSRNNYGYTF. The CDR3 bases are TGTGCCAGCAGTTCCAGGAATAACTATGGCTACACCTTC.

Here the CDR3 reads CATSDPGLAGTETQYF. DNA of the CDR3: TGTGCCACCAGTGACCCTGGACTAGCGGGAACAGAGACCCAGTACTTC. The rearrangement links TRBV24-1 to TRBJ2-5; 12 bases agree with TRBD2. Germline values: CDR1 KGHDR, CDR2 SFDVKD. The CDR3 covers 16 residues. Unmatched junction bases numbered 6, after V lost 4 bases and J lost 4 bases.

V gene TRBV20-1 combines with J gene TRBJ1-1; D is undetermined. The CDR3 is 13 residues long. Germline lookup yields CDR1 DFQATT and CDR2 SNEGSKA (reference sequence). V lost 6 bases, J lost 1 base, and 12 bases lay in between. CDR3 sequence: CSASRGQNTEAFF. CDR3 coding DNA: TGCAGTGCCAGTAGAGGGCAGAACACTGAAGCTTTCTTT.

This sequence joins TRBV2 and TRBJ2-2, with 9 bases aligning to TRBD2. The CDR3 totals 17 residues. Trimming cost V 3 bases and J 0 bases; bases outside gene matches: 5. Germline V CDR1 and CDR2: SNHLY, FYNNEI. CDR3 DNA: TGTGCCAGCAGTGATTCGCGGGGGGGCGCGAACACCGGGGAGCTGTTTTTT. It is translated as CASSDSRGGANTGELFF. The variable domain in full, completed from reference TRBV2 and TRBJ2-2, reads EPEVTQTPSHQVTQMGQEVILRCVPISNHLYFYWYRQILGQKVEFLVSFYNNEISEKSEIFDDQFSVERPDGSNFTLKIRSTKLEDSAMYFCASSDSRGGANTGELFFGEGSRLTVL.

CDR3 nucleotides: TGTGCCAGCAGCGTGGGGGAAATGCTGGCAGGGGGGTTTGGCTACACCTTC. Its protein is CASSVGEMLAGGFGYTF. The chain uses TRBV9 and TRBJ1-2; TRBD1 matches 7 bases. CDR1 and CDR2 from the germline V gene are SGDLS and YYNGEE. The CDR3 has 17 residues. Trimming at V came to 2 bases and at J to 7 bases, leaving 17 bases not matched to a gene. Supplemented by reference TRBV9 and TRBJ1-2, the full variable domain reads DSGVTQTPKHLITATGQRVTLRCSPRSGDLSVYWYQQSLDQGLQFLIQYYNGEERAKGNILERFSAQQFPDLHSELNLSSLELGDSALYFCASSVGEMLAGGFGYTFGSGTRLTVV.

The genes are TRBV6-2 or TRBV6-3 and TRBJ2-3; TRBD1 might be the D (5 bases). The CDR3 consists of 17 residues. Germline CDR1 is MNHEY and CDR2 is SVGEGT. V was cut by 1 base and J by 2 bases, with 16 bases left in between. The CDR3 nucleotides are TGTGCCAGCAGTTACTTCCGGACACTTAAACTCACAGATACGCAGTATTTT. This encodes CASSYFRTLKLTDTQYF.

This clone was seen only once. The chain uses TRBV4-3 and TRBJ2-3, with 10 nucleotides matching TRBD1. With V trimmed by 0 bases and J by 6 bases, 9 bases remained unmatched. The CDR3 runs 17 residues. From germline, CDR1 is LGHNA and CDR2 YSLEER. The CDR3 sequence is CASSQEAADRGMDTQYF. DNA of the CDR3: TGCGCCAGCAGCCAAGAAGCGGCGGACAGGGGGATGGATACGCAGTATTTT.

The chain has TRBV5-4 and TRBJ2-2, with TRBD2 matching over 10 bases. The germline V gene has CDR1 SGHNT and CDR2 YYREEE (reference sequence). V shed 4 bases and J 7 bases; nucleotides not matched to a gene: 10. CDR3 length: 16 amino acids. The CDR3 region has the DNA TGTGCCAGCAGCGCCTTTCTAGCGGGAGAGGGCGGGGAGCTGTTTTTT. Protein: CASSAFLAGEGGELFF.

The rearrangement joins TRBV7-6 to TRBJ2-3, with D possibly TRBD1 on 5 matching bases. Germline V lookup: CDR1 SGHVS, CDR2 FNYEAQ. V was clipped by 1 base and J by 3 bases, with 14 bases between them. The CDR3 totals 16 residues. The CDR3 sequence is CASSLDGAGITDTQYF. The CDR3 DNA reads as TGTGCCAGCAGCTTAGATGGGGCAGGGATAACAGATACGCAGTATTTT. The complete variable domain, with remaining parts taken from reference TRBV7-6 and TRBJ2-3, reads GAGVSQSPRYKVTKRGQDVALRCDPISGHVSLYWYRQALGQGPEFLTYFNYEAQQDKSGLPNDRFSAERPEGSISTLTIQRTEQRDSAMYRCASSLDGAGITDTQYFGPGTRLTVL.

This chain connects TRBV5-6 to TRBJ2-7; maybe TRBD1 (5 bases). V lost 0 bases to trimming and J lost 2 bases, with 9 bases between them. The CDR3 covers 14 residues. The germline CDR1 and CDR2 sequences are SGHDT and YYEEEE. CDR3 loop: CASSLAQGAYEQYF. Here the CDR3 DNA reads TGTGCCAGCAGCTTGGCGCAGGGTGCCTACGAGCAGTACTTC.

The CDR3 loop is CASSESETEAYGYTF. CDR3 DNA: TGCGCCAGCAGTGAGTCAGAGACAGAAGCCTATGGCTACACCTTC. This chain links TRBV10-1 with TRBJ1-2, with a tentative D call TRBD1 (5 bases). From germline, CDR1 is WNHNN and CDR2 SYGVQD (reference sequence). Trimming shortened V by 0 bases and J by 4 bases, and 12 bases separated the two germline ends. The CDR3 contains 15 residues.

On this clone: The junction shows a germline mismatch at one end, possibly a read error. The DNA for the CDR3 is TGCGCCAGCAGCTTGAACGGTGCGGCAGAAGGTTATACCGCCTTC. Its translation: CASSLNGAAEGYTAF. The rearrangement links TRBV5-1 to TRBJ1-2; no definite D call. Germline V gives CDR1 SGHRS, CDR2 YFSETQ. CDR3 length: 15 residues.

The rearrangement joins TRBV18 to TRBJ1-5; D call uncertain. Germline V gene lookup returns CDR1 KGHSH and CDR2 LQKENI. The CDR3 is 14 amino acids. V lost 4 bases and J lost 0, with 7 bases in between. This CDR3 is CASSLYGSNQPQHF. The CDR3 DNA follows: TGTGCCAGCTCACTTTACGGTAGCAATCAGCCCCAGCATTTT.

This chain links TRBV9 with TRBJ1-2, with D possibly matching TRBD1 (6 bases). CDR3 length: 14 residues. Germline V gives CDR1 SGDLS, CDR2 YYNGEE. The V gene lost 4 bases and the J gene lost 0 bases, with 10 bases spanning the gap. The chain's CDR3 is CASSQGTSNYGYTF. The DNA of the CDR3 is TGTGCCAGCAGCCAAGGGACATCTAACTATGGCTACACCTTC. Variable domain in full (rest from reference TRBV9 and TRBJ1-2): DSGVTQTPKHLITATGQRVTLRCSPRSGDLSVYWYQQSLDQGLQFLIQYYNGEERAKGNILERFSAQQFPDLHSELNLSSLELGDSALYFCASSQGTSNYGYTFGSGTRLTVV.

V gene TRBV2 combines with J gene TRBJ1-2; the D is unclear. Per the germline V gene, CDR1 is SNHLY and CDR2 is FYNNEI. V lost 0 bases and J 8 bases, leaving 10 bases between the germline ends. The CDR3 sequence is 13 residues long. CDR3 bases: TGTGCCAGCAGTGAAGCGCAGTTTGAAGGCTACACCTTC. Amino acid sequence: CASSEAQFEGYTF.

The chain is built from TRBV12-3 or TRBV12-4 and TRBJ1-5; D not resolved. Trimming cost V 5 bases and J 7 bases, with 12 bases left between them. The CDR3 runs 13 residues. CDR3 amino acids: CASSKSGEQPQHF. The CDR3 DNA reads TGTGCCAGCAGTAAGAGCGGGGAACAGCCCCAGCATTTT.

CDR3 sequence reads: CASSPNSNTIYF. The CDR3 DNA is TGTGCCAGCAGCCCTAATAGTAACACCATATATTTT. V and J are TRBV9 and TRBJ1-3; D unclear. The germline V gene encodes CDR1 SGDLS and CDR2 YYNGEE. The germline V and J ends were trimmed by 4 bases and 7 bases, with 9 bases remaining between them. The CDR3 is made up of 12 amino acids.

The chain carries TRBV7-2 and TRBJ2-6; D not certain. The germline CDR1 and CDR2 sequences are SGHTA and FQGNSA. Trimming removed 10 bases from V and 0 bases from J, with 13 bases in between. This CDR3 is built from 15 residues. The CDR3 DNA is TGTGCCACCCTGACTCCCGACTCTGGGGCCAACGTCCTGACTTTC. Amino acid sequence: CATLTPDSGANVLTF.